Listed here is a single T cell receptor beta chain. Its antigen is unknown. Mismatch with germline at one junction end may stem from a read error. The record originates from a study of graft-versus-host responses after intestinal transplantation. Across the study: All of the recipients had induction that used anti-thymocyte globulin, then tacrolimus and steroids for two to three years.

Study results and caveats: An association linked early post-transplant HvG declines with peak circulating GvH clone levels. Patients with graft-donor T cell macrochimerism had high graft-versus-host to host-versus-graft clonal ratios in allografts. The authors found GvH clones in recipient marrow, some appearing first in ileum or blood.

CDR3 length: 18 residues. Germline loops: CDR1 SGHRS, CDR2 YFSETQ. Sequenced by immunoSEQ multiplex PCR; TCRdb stores in-frame clones only, minus some. Of about 120,000 clones in the sample, 80% to 95% were seen once. The chain is built from TRBV5-1 and TRBJ2-1, with D maybe TRBD2 (6 bases). The material sequenced was unstimulated CD4+ T cells sorted from spleen or lymph node cells, taken before intestinal transplant. The clonotype comes from a human donor who received an intestinal transplant. The CDR3 DNA reads TGCGCTAGCAGCTTCTACACATCAAGCGGGCCCCGATACAATGAGCAGTTCTTC. It encodes CASSFYTSSGPRYNEQFF.